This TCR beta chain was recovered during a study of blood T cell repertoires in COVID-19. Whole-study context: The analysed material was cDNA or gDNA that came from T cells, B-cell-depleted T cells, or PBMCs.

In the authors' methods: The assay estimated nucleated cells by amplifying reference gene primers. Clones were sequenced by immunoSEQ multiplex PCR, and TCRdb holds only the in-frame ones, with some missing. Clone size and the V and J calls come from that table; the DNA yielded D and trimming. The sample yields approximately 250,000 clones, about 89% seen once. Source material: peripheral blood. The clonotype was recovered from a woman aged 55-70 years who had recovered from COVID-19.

CDR3 sequence: CASSQGPGGARETQYF. Here the CDR3 DNA reads TGTGCCAGCAGCCAAGGCCCCGGGGGGGCCAGGGAGACCCAGTACTTC. The chain uses TRBV3-1 (or the pseudogene TRBV3-2) and TRBJ2-5, with TRBD2 matching over 8 bases. V lost 1 base, J lost 5 bases, and 9 bases stayed unmatched. The germline V gene encodes CDR1 LGHDT and CDR2 YNNKEL (reference sequence). The CDR3 extends over 16 amino acids.